Listed here are 2 T cell receptor beta chains from one sample, sequenced in a study of cytomegalovirus exposure and HLA in healthy donors. Vbeta (60) and Jbeta (13) primers were used in the PCR. Produced via immunoSEQ multiplex PCR; TCRdb's table is partial and in-frame only. Of about 130,000 clones detected, 60% to 80% appear once; the ten largest clones hold about 2.2%. The sample taken for sequencing was PBMCs. The receptor set was obtained from a man aged 25-40 years in good health and CMV-seronegative.

This sequence joins TRBV7-9 and TRBJ1-5; D perhaps matches TRBD1 (6 bases). The CDR3 loop spans 13 amino acids. Germline CDR1 reads SEHNR; CDR2 reads FQNEAQ (reference sequence). V lost 0 bases and J lost 7, with 7 bases in between. In DNA, the CDR3 is TGTGCCAGCAGCTTAGCGCAGGGGCAGCCCCAGCATTTT. This translates into CASSLAQGQPQHF.

The chain has TRBV7-2 and TRBJ1-1; D gene unclear. Germline CDR1 reads SGHTA; CDR2 reads FQGNSA. The germline V and J ends were trimmed by 2 bases and 4 bases, with 11 bases remaining between them. The CDR3 spans 14 residues. CDR3: CASSLLPGSTEAFF. CDR3 in DNA: TGTGCCAGCAGCTTATTACCGGGGAGCACTGAAGCTTTCTTT. The full variable domain, rest sourced from reference TRBV7-2 and TRBJ1-1, is GAGVSQSPSNKVTEKGKDVELRCDPISGHTALYWYRQSLGQGLEFLIYFQGNSAPDKSGLPSDRFSAERTGGSVSTLTIQRTQQEDSAVYLCASSLLPGSTEAFFGQGTRLTVV.